Below are 32 T cell receptor beta chains sequenced from a single sample in a study of cytomegalovirus exposure and HLA in healthy donors. Both 60 Vbeta primers and 13 Jbeta primers went into the PCR. Using immunoSEQ multiplex PCR, the repertoire was profiled, and TCRdb retains in-frame clones only, with some absent. The profile shows roughly 140,000 clones, around 75% of them singletons. The specimen sequenced was PBMCs. These receptors were taken from a woman aged 40 to 50 in good health and CMV-seronegative.

The V and J genes are TRBV5-1 and TRBJ2-2; no clear D. The CDR3 runs 13 residues. V was cut by 0 bases and J by 9 bases, with 9 bases left in between. Germline CDR1 reads SGHRS; CDR2 reads YFSETQ. CDR3 loop: CASSLVSSRELFF. CDR3 DNA sequence: TGCGCCAGCAGCTTGGTTTCGAGCAGGGAGCTGTTTTTT.

V is TRBV5-1 and J is TRBJ1-2; a weak D match, TRBD1 (6 bases). The V end was cut by 4 bases, the J end by 1 base, with 14 bases between. Germline CDR1 SGHRS, CDR2 YFSETQ. The CDR3 has 15 amino acids. CDR3 protein: CASSAYRDLNYGYTF. DNA of the CDR3: TGCGCCAGCAGCGCCTACAGGGATCTTAACTATGGCTACACCTTC.

The chain uses TRBV18 and TRBJ1-3, with D possibly being TRBD1 (6 bases). CDR3 length: 15 amino acids. Germline V lookup: CDR1 KGHSH, CDR2 LQKENI. Deletions cut 2 bases from V and 6 bases from J, with 14 bases between. CDR3: CASSPAQGFENTIYF. The DNA for the CDR3 is TGTGCCAGCTCACCAGCACAGGGCTTCGAAAACACCATATATTTT. Drawing the rest from reference TRBV18 and TRBJ1-3, the complete variable domain is NAGVMQNPRHLVRRRGQEARLRCSPMKGHSHVYWYRQLPEEGLKFMVYLQKENIIDESGMPKERFSAEFPKEGPSILRIQQVVRGDSAAYFCASSPAQGFENTIYFGEGSWLTVV.

The gene calls are TRBV6-5 and TRBJ2-3; D unclear. CDR1 is MNHEY and CDR2 is SVGAGI in the germline V gene. Trimming left V 6 bases short and J 5 bases short, with 12 bases between. The CDR3 length is 13 residues. The DNA of the CDR3 is TGTGCCAGCAGCAATAGTCTCGGAGATACGCAGTATTTT. It is translated as CASSNSLGDTQYF.

This clone came up once. The V and J genes are TRBV19 and TRBJ2-1; 7 nucleotides align to TRBD1. Germline CDR1 is LNHDA and CDR2 is SQIVND (reference sequence). The CDR3 is made up of 15 amino acids. After removal of 5 bases from V and 6 bases from J, the junction contained 10 bases not matched to a gene. The CDR3 here is CASSPQGIRGNEQFF. CDR3 nucleotide sequence: TGTGCCAGTAGTCCACAGGGGATTAGAGGCAATGAGCAGTTCTTC.

The gene calls are TRBV14 and TRBJ2-4; possible D gene TRBD2, 5 bases. The germline CDR1 and CDR2 sequences are SGHDN and FVKESK. CDR3 length: 17 amino acids. V gave up 1 base and J gave up 1 base, with 14 bases separating them. As DNA, the CDR3 is TGTGCCAGCAGCCAAGTCGGGGTCAGGCAGGCCAAAAACATTCAGTACTTC. Translation: CASSQVGVRQAKNIQYF.

The chain uses TRBV25-1 and TRBJ2-3, with D unresolved. The CDR3 contains 12 residues. Between the trimmed V and J ends, which lost 4 bases and 4 bases, there was a span of 6 bases. In germline, CDR1 is MGHDK, CDR2 SYGVNS. CDR3 sequence reads: CASSAPADTQYF. In DNA form, the CDR3 reads TGTGCCAGCAGTGCTCCCGCAGATACGCAGTATTTT.

The chain combines TRBV2 with TRBJ1-5; D not certain. The germline V gene has CDR1 SNHLY and CDR2 FYNNEI. The CDR3 totals 15 residues. Trimming removed 2 bases at V and 5 bases at J, with 13 bases between. CDR3 protein: CASSEIGNSYQPQHF. The CDR3 nucleotides are TGTGCCAGCAGTGAAATAGGTAACAGCTATCAGCCCCAGCATTTT.

V and J are TRBV28 and TRBJ1-1; D unresolved. From germline, CDR1 is MDHEN and CDR2 SYDVKM. Trimming shortened V by 3 bases and J by 0 bases, and 8 bases separated the two germline ends. The CDR3 is 14 residues long. CDR3 residues: CASSFGGLNTEAFF. CDR3 DNA: TGTGCCAGCAGTTTTGGAGGCCTGAACACTGAAGCTTTCTTT.

This clone was seen a handful of times. The V gene is TRBV30, the J gene TRBJ1-4; 8 bases line up with TRBD1. The germline V gene encodes CDR1 GTSNPN and CDR2 SVGIG (reference sequence). The CDR3 totals 14 residues. V shed 0 bases and J 8 bases; nucleotides not matched to a gene: 5. As DNA, the CDR3 is TGTGCCTGGAGTGTCAGGGGGCGCGGAGAAAAACTGTTTTTT. Translating gives CAWSVRGRGEKLFF.

CDR3: CASSSTGSDTQYF. The CDR3 DNA sequence: TGTGCCAGCAGTTCGACAGGGTCAGATACGCAGTATTTT. This chain links TRBV27 with TRBJ2-3; 7 positions agree with TRBD1. Germline V gene sequence: CDR1 MNHEY, CDR2 SMNVEV (reference sequence). CDR3 length: 13 residues. The V gene end was trimmed by 4 bases and the J gene end by 4 bases; junction bases not matched to a gene: 2.

This clone was counted between two and nine times. This rearrangement joins TRBV29-1 to TRBJ1-4; 11 bases fit TRBD1. V lost 7 bases, J lost 6 bases, and 4 bases stayed unmatched. Germline loops: CDR1 SQVTM, CDR2 ANQGSEA. The CDR3 contains 13 residues. DNA of the CDR3: TGCAGCGCTTGGACAGGGGGCGATGAAAAACTGTTTTTT. It translates to CSAWTGGDEKLFF. The full variable domain, in which reference TRBV29-1 and TRBJ1-4 provide the parts outside the CDR3, is SAVISQKPSRDICQRGTSLTIQCQVDSQVTMMFWYRQQPGQSLTLIATANQGSEATYESGFVIDKFPISRPNLTFSTLTVSNMSPEDSSIYLCSAWTGGDEKLFFGSGTQLSVL.

This clone was counted a few times. The V call is TRBV6-1, the J call TRBJ2-2; 11 positions match TRBD1. The length of the CDR3 is 18 residues. V lost 4 bases, J lost 5 bases, and 12 bases stayed unmatched. Germline V gene lookup returns CDR1 MNHNS and CDR2 SASEGT. The DNA of the CDR3 is TGTGCCAGCAGTGGGACAGGGGGCTATTGGGGGTTGACCGGGGAGCTGTTTTTT. It encodes CASSGTGGYWGLTGELFF.

This chain uses TRBV10-1 with TRBJ2-3, with 8 bases fitting TRBD1. CDR3 length equals 15 residues. With V trimmed by 8 bases and J by 1 base, 8 bases remained unmatched. In germline, CDR1 is WNHNN, CDR2 SYGVQD (reference sequence). The DNA of the CDR3 is TGCGCCAGCGGGGGTGTGGACAGGGGCACAGATACGCAGTATTTT. Its translation: CASGGVDRGTDTQYF.

The V and J genes are TRBV5-1 and TRBJ1-5, with 8 positions matching TRBD1. Germline-derived CDR1 and CDR2 are SGHRS and YFSETQ. The CDR3 runs 14 residues. Trimming took 4 bases from V and 2 from J; bases not matched to a gene: 2. The CDR3 bases are TGCGCCAGCAGCGAGACAGGGGGCAATCAGCCCCAGCATTTT. Translating it yields CASSETGGNQPQHF.

This clone was picked up one time. J is TRBJ2-1 and V is TRBV6-5; TRBD1 is a possible D gene (6 bases). The V gene lost 7 bases and the J gene lost 10 bases, with 17 bases spanning the gap. This CDR3 has 13 residues. Germline V lookup: CDR1 MNHEY, CDR2 SVGAGI. CDR3 region: CASTLSFGTEQFF. Written as DNA, the CDR3 is TGTGCCAGCACCTTAAGCTTTGGGACAGAGCAGTTCTTC.

V gene TRBV5-1 combines with J gene TRBJ1-1; 12 bases line up with TRBD1. V was clipped by 0 bases and J by 6 bases; unmatched bases: 3. CDR3 length equals 15 residues. Germline assignment: CDR1 SGHRS and CDR2 YFSETQ. The CDR3 region is CASSLGGTGGAEAFF. The CDR3 DNA sequence: TGCGCCAGCAGCTTGGGGGGGACAGGGGGCGCTGAAGCTTTCTTT.

The rearrangement joins TRBV6-5 to TRBJ2-7; TRBD2 matches at 9 bases. With 4 bases clipped from V and 7 bases from J, the junction kept 14 bases outside the gene matches. Germline lookup yields CDR1 MNHEY and CDR2 SVGAGI. The length of the CDR3 is 16 residues. Written as DNA, the CDR3 is TGTGCCAGCAGTTTTTCCGTAGCGGGAGCCGCCAGGGAGCAGTACTTC. Translated: CASSFSVAGAAREQYF.

J is TRBJ2-5 and V is TRBV6-6; TRBD1 aligns across 9 bases. The CDR3 is 14 residues long. Germline V CDR1 and CDR2: MNHNY, SVGAGI (reference sequence). V lost 5 bases to trimming and J lost 1 base; unmatched junction nucleotides: 2. CDR3 loop: CASSRDRAQETQYF. The CDR3 DNA reads as TGTGCCAGCAGTCGGGACAGGGCCCAAGAGACCCAGTACTTC.

This chain connects TRBV5-1 to TRBJ1-1, with 7 nucleotides matching TRBD1. The CDR3 sequence is 15 residues long. The ends lost 0 bases at V and 6 bases at J; junction bases unmatched: 8. Germline CDR1 reads SGHRS; CDR2 reads YFSETQ. CDR3 coding DNA: TGCGCCAGCAGCTTGGAGTCAGGGGGAAGGGCTGAAGCTTTCTTT. Protein sequence: CASSLESGGRAEAFF.

The chain employs TRBV7-6 and TRBJ2-7, with D hard to call. This CDR3 has 13 residues. The V and J ends lost 1 base and 2 bases respectively, with 6 bases between them. Per the germline V gene, CDR1 is SGHVS and CDR2 is FNYEAQ. DNA for the CDR3: TGTGCCAGCAGCTTAGGTTACACCTACGAGCAGTACTTC. Translation gives CASSLGYTYEQYF.

This sequence joins TRBV29-1 and TRBJ1-5; the match to TRBD1 covers 7 bases. Per germline, CDR1 SQVTM and CDR2 ANQGSEA. With V trimmed by 7 bases and J by 0 bases, 6 bases remained unmatched. The CDR3 consists of 14 residues. This CDR3 reads CSAATGNSNQPQHF. CDR3 in DNA: TGCAGCGCTGCGACAGGGAATAGCAATCAGCCCCAGCATTTT.

J is TRBJ1-5 and V is TRBV6-6, with D uncertain. Trimming cost V 2 bases and J 8 bases, with 10 bases left between them. Germline V gives CDR1 MNHNY, CDR2 SVGAGI (reference sequence). This CDR3 contains 13 residues. The CDR3 DNA reads TGTGCCAGCAGTTACCCTCGGGGTGAGCCCCAGCATTTT. Translating gives CASSYPRGEPQHF.

This clone turned up a few times. The rearrangement joins TRBV29-1 to TRBJ1-2, with TRBD1 matching 7 bases. After removal of 7 bases from V and 7 bases from J, the junction contained 3 bases not matched to a gene. CDR1 and CDR2 from the germline V gene are SQVTM and ANQGSEA. This CDR3 comprises 10 residues. The CDR3: CSAGQAGYTF. For the CDR3, the DNA is TGCAGCGCTGGACAGGCTGGCTACACCTTC.

Only a few counts were recorded for this clone. The rearrangement links TRBV6-6 to TRBJ1-6; TRBD1 might be the D (5 bases). Germline CDR1 is MNHNY and CDR2 is SVGAGI (reference sequence). CDR3 size: 15 residues. Trimming removed 6 bases from V and 5 bases from J, with 14 bases in between. CDR3 sequence: CASSQAGRHNSPLHF. CDR3 bases: TGTGCCAGCAGCCAGGCAGGGAGGCATAATTCACCCCTCCACTTT.

This clone was recorded a few times. The gene calls are TRBV4-2 and TRBJ2-3; D may be TRBD2 (6 bases). The germline V and J ends were trimmed by 6 bases and 5 bases, with 12 bases remaining between them. The CDR3 covers 13 residues. Germline V lookup: CDR1 LGHNA, CDR2 YNFKEQ. The CDR3 DNA is TGTGCCAGCAGTAACACGGGGGTAGATACGCAGTATTTT. Its translation is CASSNTGVDTQYF.

In DNA, the CDR3 is TGTGCCAGCAGTCGCCGGATCGGGTCCAACGGGGAGCTGTTTTTT. It codes for CASSRRIGSNGELFF. V is TRBV6-1 and J is TRBJ2-2, with D unresolved. The V gene's germline CDR1 is MNHNS and CDR2 SASEGT. The germline V and J ends were trimmed by 5 bases and 7 bases, with 17 bases remaining between them. The CDR3 contains 15 residues.

The chain is built from TRBV5-6 and TRBJ1-2; the match to TRBD1 covers 12 bases. CDR1 and CDR2 from the germline V gene are SGHDT and YYEEEE. V was pared by 0 bases and J by 9 bases, with 3 bases of the junction left unmatched. The CDR3 runs to 14 residues. CDR3 DNA: TGTGCCAGCAGCTTGGGCGGGACAGGGGGCAGCTACACCTTC. It is translated as CASSLGGTGGSYTF.

This clone has a single count. The chain joins TRBV27 to TRBJ1-2; D unresolved. This CDR3 has 13 amino acids. Germline CDR1 MNHEY, CDR2 SMNVEV (reference sequence). V lost 8 bases to trimming and J lost 0 bases, with 10 bases between them. Here the CDR3 reads CASGREANYGYTF. The CDR3 DNA reads TGTGCCAGCGGACGGGAAGCTAACTATGGCTACACCTTC.

The V and J genes are TRBV7-2 and TRBJ2-1, with 7 nucleotides matching TRBD2. J lost 8 bases, V lost 4 bases, and 14 bases had no gene match. The CDR3 sequence is 16 residues long. CDR1 is SGHTA and CDR2 is FQGNSA in the germline V gene. The CDR3 region is CASSSQGGRGTYEQFF. In DNA form, the CDR3 reads TGTGCCAGCAGCTCCCAGGGCGGGAGAGGTACGTATGAGCAGTTCTTC.

The V gene is TRBV18, the J gene TRBJ1-2; no reliable D call. The V end lost 11 bases, the J end lost 4 bases, and 23 bases lay between the germline ends. The CDR3 is 15 residues long. Germline V gene lookup returns CDR1 KGHSH and CDR2 LQKENI. CDR3 DNA: TGTGCCGGCCGCCCCGCGGGCAGCCAAAGCTATGGCTACACCTTC. Translation: CAGRPAGSQSYGYTF. Full variable domain (rest looked up from reference TRBV18 and TRBJ1-2): NAGVMQNPRHLVRRRGQEARLRCSPMKGHSHVYWYRQLPEEGLKFMVYLQKENIIDESGMPKERFSAEFPKEGPSILRIQQVVRGDSAAYFCAGRPAGSQSYGYTFGSGTRLTVV.

The rearrangement joins TRBV27 to TRBJ1-5; a weak D match, TRBD1 (5 bases). Germline-derived CDR1 and CDR2 are MNHEY and SMNVEV (reference sequence). Trimming removed 1 base at V and 5 bases at J, with 24 bases between. This CDR3 has 19 amino acids. For the CDR3, the DNA is TGTGCCAGCAGTTTATTTGGGACTCTCCAACCGGGGCTTTATCAGCCCCAGCATTTT. Protein product: CASSLFGTLQPGLYQPQHF.